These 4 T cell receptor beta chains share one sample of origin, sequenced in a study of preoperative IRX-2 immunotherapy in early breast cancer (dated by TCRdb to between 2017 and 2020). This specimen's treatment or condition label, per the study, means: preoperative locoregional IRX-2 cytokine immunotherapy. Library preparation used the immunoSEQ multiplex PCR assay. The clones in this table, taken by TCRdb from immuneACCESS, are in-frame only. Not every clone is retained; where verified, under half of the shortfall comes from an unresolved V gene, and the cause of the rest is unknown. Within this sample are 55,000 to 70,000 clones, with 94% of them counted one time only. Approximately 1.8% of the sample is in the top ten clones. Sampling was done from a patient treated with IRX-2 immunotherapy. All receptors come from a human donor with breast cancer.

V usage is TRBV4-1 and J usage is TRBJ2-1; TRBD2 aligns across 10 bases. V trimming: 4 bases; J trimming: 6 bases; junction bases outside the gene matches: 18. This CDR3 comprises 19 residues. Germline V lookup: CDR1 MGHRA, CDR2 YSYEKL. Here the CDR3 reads CASSLGSYLSGGAFNEQFF. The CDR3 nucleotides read TGCGCCAGCAGCCTAGGATCCTACCTCAGCGGGGGGGCCTTCAATGAGCAGTTCTTC.

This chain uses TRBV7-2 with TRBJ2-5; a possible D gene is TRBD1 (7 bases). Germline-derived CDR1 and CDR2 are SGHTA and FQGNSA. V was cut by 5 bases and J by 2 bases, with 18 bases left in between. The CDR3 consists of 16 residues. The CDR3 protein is CASSKSGGTVQETQYF. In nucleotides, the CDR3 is TGTGCCAGCAGCAAAAGCGGCGGGACAGTACAAGAGACCCAGTACTTC.

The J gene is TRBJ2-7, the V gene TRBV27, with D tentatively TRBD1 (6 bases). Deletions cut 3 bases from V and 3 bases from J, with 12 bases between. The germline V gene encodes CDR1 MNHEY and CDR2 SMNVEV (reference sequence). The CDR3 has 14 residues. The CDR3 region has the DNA TGTGCCAGCAGTTTCTCTGGGGGCGGCTACGAGCAGTACTTC. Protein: CASSFSGGGYEQYF.

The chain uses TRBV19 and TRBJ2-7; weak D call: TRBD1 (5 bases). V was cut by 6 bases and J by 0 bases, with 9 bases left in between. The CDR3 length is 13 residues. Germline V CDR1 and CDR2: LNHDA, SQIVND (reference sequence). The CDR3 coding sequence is TGTGCCAGTAGCACAGGATACTCCTACGAGCAGTACTTC. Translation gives CASSTGYSYEQYF. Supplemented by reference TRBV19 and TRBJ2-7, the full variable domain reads DGGITQSPKYLFRKEGQNVTLSCEQNLNHDAMYWYRQDPGQGLRLIYYSQIVNDFQKGDIAEGYSVSREKKESFPLTVTSAQKNPTAFYLCASSTGYSYEQYFGPGTRLTVT.